This T cell receptor (beta chain) emerged from a study of blood T cell repertoires in COVID-19. The wider study: Acute and convalescent COVID-19 specimens originated in the United States, Italy and Spain. The analysed material was cDNA or gDNA that came from T cells, B-cell-depleted T cells, or PBMCs.

The authors' processing: Reference gene primer amplification gave nucleated cell count estimates. This table comes from immunoSEQ multiplex PCR, and its TCRdb copy is limited to in-frame clones, with some not included. The D gene and trimming were derived from the DNA, and the V and J assignments and clone size from that table. The data hold 99,000 or so clones, with about 86% observed a single time. Germline V gene data show CDR1 as SEHNR and CDR2 as FQNEAQ (reference sequence). This CDR3 spans 14 amino acids. The V and J ends lost 5 bases and 9 bases, in that order; junction bases with no gene match: 7.

The chain links TRBV7-9 to TRBJ1-4; TRBD1 matches at 9 bases. The sequenced material came from peripheral blood. The clonotype originates from a woman older than 75 with active or convalescent COVID-19. CDR3 region: CASSPDRGPQKLFF. The CDR3 nucleotides are TGTGCCAGCAGCCCGGACAGGGGACCACAAAAACTGTTTTTT.